The T cell receptor (beta chain) under discussion was sequenced for a study of cytomegalovirus exposure and HLA in healthy donors. The study, taken as a whole, reports: Cytomegalovirus association was assigned to around 150 TCR beta chains.

Concerning this clone: Its antigen is not known.

The study ran its PCR with 60 Vbeta and 13 Jbeta primers. Only in-frame clones appear in the TCRdb table, and some are missing; sequencing was by immunoSEQ multiplex PCR. The sample consists of some 160,000 clones, about two thirds of them appearing once. Germline values: CDR1 SGHVS, CDR2 FQNEAQ. This CDR3 spans 15 amino acids. After removal of 5 bases from V and 7 bases from J, the junction contained 10 bases not matched to a gene. Likely unrecorded immune exposures existed in these nominally healthy donors. The V call is TRBV7-8, the J call TRBJ1-5; the match to TRBD1 covers 8 bases. The material sequenced was PBMCs. The source of this sequence is a man in his forties or fifties in good health and CMV-seronegative. Written as DNA, the CDR3 is TGTGCCAGCAGCCTCCTAGGACAGGGAGCGCAGCCCCAGCATTTT. This encodes CASSLLGQGAQPQHF.